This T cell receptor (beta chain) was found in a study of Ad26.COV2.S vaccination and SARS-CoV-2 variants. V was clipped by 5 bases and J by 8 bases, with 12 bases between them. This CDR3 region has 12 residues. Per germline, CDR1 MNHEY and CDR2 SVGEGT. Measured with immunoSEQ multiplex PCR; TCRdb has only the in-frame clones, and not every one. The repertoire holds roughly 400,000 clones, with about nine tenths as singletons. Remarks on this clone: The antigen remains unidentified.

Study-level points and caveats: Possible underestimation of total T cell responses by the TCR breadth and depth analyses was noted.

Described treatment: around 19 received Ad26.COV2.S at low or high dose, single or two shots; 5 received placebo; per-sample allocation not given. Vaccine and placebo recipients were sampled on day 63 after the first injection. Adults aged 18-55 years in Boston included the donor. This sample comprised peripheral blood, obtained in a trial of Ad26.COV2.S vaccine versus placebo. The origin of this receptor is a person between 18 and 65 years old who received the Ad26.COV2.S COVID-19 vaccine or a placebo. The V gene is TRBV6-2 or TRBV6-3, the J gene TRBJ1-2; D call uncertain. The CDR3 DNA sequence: TGTGCCAGCAGTCGACAAGTCGGGGGCTACACCTTC. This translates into CASSRQVGGYTF.